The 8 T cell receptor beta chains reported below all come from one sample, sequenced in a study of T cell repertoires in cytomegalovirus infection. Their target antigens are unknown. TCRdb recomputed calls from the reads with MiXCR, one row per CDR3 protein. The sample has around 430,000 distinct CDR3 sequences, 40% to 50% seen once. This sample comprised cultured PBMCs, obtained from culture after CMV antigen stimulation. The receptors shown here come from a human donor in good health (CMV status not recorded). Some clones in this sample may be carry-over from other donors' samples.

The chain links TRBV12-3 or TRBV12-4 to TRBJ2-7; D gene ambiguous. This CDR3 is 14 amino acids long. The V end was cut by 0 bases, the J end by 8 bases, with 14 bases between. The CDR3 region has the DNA TGTGCCAGCAGTTTAGCGCTAGGCGATACGAAGCAGTACTTC. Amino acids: CASSLALGDTKQYF.

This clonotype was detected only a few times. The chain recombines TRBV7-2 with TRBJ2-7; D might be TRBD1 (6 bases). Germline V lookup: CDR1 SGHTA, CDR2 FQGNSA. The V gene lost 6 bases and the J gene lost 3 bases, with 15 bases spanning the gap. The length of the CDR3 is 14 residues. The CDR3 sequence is CASRTGSGFYEQYF. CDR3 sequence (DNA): TGTGCCAGCAGAACAGGGTCTGGTTTCTACGAGCAGTACTTC. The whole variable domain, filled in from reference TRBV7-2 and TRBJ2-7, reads GAGVSQSPSNKVTEKGKDVELRCDPISGHTALYWYRQSLGQGLEFLIYFQGNSAPDKSGLPSDRFSAERTGGSVSTLTIQRTQQEDSAVYLCASRTGSGFYEQYFGPGTRLTVT.

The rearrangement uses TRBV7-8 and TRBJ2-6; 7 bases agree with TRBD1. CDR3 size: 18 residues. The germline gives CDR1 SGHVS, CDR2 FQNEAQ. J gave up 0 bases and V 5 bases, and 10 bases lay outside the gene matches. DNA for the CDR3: TGTGCCAGCAGCACACGAGGACAGGCCAGCTCTGGGGCCAACGTCCTGACTTTC. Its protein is CASSTRGQASSGANVLTF.

CDR3 protein: CAISRQETNSGANVLTF. DNA of the CDR3: TGTGCCATCAGCCGACAGGAAACTAACTCTGGGGCCAACGTCCTGACTTTC. This chain uses TRBV10-3 with TRBJ2-6, with D tentatively TRBD1 (6 bases). V was clipped by 6 bases and J by 0 bases, with 15 bases between them. The CDR3 loop spans 17 amino acids. Germline V CDR1 and CDR2: ENHRY, SYGVKD.

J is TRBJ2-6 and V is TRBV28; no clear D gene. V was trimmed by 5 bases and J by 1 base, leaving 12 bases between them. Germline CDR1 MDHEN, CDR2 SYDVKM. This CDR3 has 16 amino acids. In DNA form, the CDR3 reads TGTGCCAGCAGTCCCCCGTTGACGTCTGGGGCCAACGTCCTGACTTTC. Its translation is CASSPPLTSGANVLTF.

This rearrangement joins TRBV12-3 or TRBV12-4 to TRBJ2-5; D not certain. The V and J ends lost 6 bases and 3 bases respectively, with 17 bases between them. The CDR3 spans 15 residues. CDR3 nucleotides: TGTGCCAGCAGCCCTTCTCATGCTAGGGAAGAGACCCAGTACTTC. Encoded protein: CASSPSHAREETQYF.

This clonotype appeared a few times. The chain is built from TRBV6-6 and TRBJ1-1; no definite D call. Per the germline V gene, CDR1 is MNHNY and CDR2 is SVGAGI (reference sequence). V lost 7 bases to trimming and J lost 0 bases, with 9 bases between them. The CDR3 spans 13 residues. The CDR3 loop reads CASMSRLNTEAFF. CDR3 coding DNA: TGTGCCAGCATGTCGCGGCTGAACACTGAAGCTTTCTTT.

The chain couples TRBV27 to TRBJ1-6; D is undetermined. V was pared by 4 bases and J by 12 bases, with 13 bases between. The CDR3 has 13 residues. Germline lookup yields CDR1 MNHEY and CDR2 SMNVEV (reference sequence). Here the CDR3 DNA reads TGTGCCAGCAGTTCGTCACGGGGTCTACCCCTCCACTTT. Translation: CASSSSRGLPLHF.